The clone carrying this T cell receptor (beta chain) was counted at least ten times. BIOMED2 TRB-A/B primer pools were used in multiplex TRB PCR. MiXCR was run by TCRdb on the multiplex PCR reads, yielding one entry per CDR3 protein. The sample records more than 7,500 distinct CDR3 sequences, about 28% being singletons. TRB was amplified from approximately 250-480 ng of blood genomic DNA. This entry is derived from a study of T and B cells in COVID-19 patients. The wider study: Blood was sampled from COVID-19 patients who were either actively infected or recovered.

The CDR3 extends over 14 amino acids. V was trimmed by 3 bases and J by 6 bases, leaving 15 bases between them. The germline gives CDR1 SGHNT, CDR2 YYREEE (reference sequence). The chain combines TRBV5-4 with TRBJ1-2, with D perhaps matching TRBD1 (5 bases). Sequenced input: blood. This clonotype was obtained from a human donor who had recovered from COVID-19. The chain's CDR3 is CASSWGRGRNGYTF. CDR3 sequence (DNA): TGTGCCAGCAGCTGGGGCCGAGGGCGTAATGGCTACACCTTC.